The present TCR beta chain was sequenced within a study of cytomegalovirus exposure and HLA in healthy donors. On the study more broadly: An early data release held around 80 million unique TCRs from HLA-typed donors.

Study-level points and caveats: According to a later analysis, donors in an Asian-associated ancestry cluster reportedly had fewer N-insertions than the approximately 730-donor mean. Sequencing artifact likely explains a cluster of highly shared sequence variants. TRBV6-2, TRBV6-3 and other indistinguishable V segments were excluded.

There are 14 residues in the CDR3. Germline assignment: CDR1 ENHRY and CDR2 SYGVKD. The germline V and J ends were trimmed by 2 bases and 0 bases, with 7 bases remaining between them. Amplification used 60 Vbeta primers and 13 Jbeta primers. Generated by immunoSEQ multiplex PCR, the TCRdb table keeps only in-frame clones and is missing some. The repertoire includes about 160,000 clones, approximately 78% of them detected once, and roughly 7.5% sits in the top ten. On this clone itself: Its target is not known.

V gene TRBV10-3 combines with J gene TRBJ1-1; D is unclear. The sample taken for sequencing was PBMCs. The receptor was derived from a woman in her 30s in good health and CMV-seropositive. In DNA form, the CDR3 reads TGTGCCATCAGTGAGCTCCTAATGAACACTGAAGCTTTCTTT. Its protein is CAISELLMNTEAFF.